This TCR beta chain was profiled in a study of T cells in localized non-small cell lung cancer. Broader study findings: The greatest T cell clonality was found in uninvolved adjacent lung (higher than in tumor).

The ends lost 6 bases at V and 4 bases at J; junction bases unmatched: 10. The CDR3 extends over 15 amino acids. Looked up from germline, CDR1 is LNHDA and CDR2 is SQIVND (reference sequence). Data came from immunoSEQ multiplex PCR; TCRdb stores just in-frame clones and leaves some out. In the table there are 40,000 or so clones, around 81% of which are singletons. Of note for this clone: Its target is not known.

The V and J genes are TRBV19 and TRBJ1-2; TRBD1 matches at 8 bases. The receptor was derived from a male donor older than 55 with stage II lung adenocarcinoma. The sequenced sample was peripheral blood mononuclear cells, obtained before any cancer treatment. The CDR3 DNA reads as TGTGCCAGTAGCCGGACAGGGATGGGAGGCTATGGCTACACCTTC. Encoded protein: CASSRTGMGGYGYTF. The complete variable domain, with remaining parts taken from reference TRBV19 and TRBJ1-2, reads DGGITQSPKYLFRKEGQNVTLSCEQNLNHDAMYWYRQDPGQGLRLIYYSQIVNDFQKGDIAEGYSVSREKKESFPLTVTSAQKNPTAFYLCASSRTGMGGYGYTFGSGTRLTVV.